One sample yielded the 5 T cell receptor beta chains listed below, sequenced in a study of technical replicates of blood from a handful of donors listed by TCRdb under 2017. Libraries were built with the immunoSEQ multiplex PCR assay. The source is immuneACCESS, and TCRdb retained only in-frame sequences with V and J called. Part of the clones is not carried over; for the studies checked, unresolved V genes explain less than half of this, and the remainder is unexplained. A total of under 85,000 clones appear in this sample, just under 95% of them only once. The top ten clonotypes cover approximately 0.4% of the sample. The sequencing input was T cells isolated from PBMCs. These receptors came from a human donor in good health.

This clone was seen a few times. The rearrangement links TRBV6-5 to TRBJ1-1; D not resolved. Per germline, CDR1 MNHEY and CDR2 SVGAGI. This CDR3 comprises 13 residues. V lost 2 bases, J lost 1 base, and 5 bases lay in between. The CDR3 spells CASSYQRNTEAFF. The DNA of the CDR3 is TGTGCCAGCAGTTACCAGCGGAACACTGAAGCTTTCTTT.

The chain uses TRBV9 and TRBJ2-7; D is unclear. Germline V CDR1 and CDR2: SGDLS, YYNGEE. Trimming stripped 0 bases from V and 2 bases from J, with 12 bases between. This CDR3 contains 15 residues. CDR3 DNA: TGTGCCAGCAGCGTAGATCAGCGCCCTACCTACGAGCAGTACTTC. Amino acid sequence: CASSVDQRPTYEQYF.

The V gene is TRBV6-5, the J gene TRBJ1-1; TRBD1 might be the D (5 bases). From germline, CDR1 is MNHEY and CDR2 SVGAGI. This CDR3 is 15 amino acids long. V dropped 6 bases and J dropped 5 bases, with 19 bases sitting between them. Here the CDR3 reads CASREPWVRGTEAFF. CDR3 DNA sequence: TGTGCCAGCAGGGAACCTTGGGTGCGGGGGACTGAAGCTTTCTTT.

This chain connects TRBV2 to TRBJ2-5; 11 nucleotides line up with TRBD2. CDR3 size: 16 residues. CDR1 SNHLY and CDR2 FYNNEI come from the germline V gene. V was pared by 4 bases and J by 4 bases, with 8 bases of the junction left unmatched. CDR3 in DNA: TGTGCCAGCAGTGTAGCGGGAGGGCTTGATTTAGAGACCCAGTACTTC. It codes for CASSVAGGLDLETQYF.

The chain uses TRBV19 and TRBJ1-5; 7 nucleotides align to TRBD1. Losses at the gene ends were 7 bases for V and 1 base for J; bases not matched to a gene: 7. The germline CDR1 and CDR2 sequences are LNHDA and SQIVND (reference sequence). The CDR3 is made up of 15 amino acids. CDR3 nucleotide sequence: TGTGCCAGTAACCTTGGACAGGCCAGCAATCAGCCCCAGCATTTT. Amino acid sequence: CASNLGQASNQPQHF.